This T cell receptor beta chain emerged from a study of Ad26.COV2.S vaccination and SARS-CoV-2 variants. The protocol was immunoSEQ multiplex PCR, while the TCRdb copy is restricted to in-frame clones and leaves out a portion. The table shows 300,000 to 400,000 clones, with 86% occurring only once. Regarding treatment: over 15 received Ad26.COV2.S at low or high dose, single or two shots; about 5 received placebo; per-sample allocation not given. Specimens were obtained on day 63 following the first vaccine or placebo injection. At a Boston site, the person donating was an adult of 18-55 years. Unmatched junction bases numbered 9, after V lost 8 bases and J lost 4 bases. The CDR3 length is 14 residues. In germline, CDR1 is KGHSH, CDR2 LQKENI.

The chain recombines TRBV18 with TRBJ1-2, with 8 bases aligning to TRBD1. The TCR sequence derives from a person aged 18-65 years who received the Ad26.COV2.S COVID-19 vaccine or a placebo. The starting material was peripheral blood, obtained in a trial of Ad26.COV2.S vaccine versus placebo. The CDR3 region is CASTTGVGLYGYTF. The CDR3 DNA is TGTGCCAGCACGACAGGGGTGGGCCTCTATGGCTACACCTTC.